This is a list of T cell receptor beta chains from one sample in a study of molecular identifiers for immune sequencing clone quantification. TCRdb redid the calling of the PCR reads with MiXCR, one entry per CDR3 protein. This sample yields about 97,000 distinct CDR3 sequences, of which approximately 24% are seen a single time; 0.85% to 1% belongs to the top ten. Sequenced input: naive CD8+ T cells from blood, with Jurkat cell RNA spiked in. The receptors were gathered from a human donor in good health. Some libraries in this study had Jurkat cell RNA spiked in. The CDR3 runs from the conserved cysteine through the conserved F or W. The D gene is left open where the match is weak. Where a row states a size, it is once, few, many or the class of an expanded clone; other rows omit it.

TRBV6-2/TRBV6-3	-	TRBJ2-7	many	CASSYEGTEQYF	TGTGCCAGCAGTTACGAGGGGACCGAGCAGTACTTC
TRBV6-6	TRBD1	TRBJ1-2	-	CASSYSPGGSYGYTF	TGTGCCAGCAGTTACTCCCCAGGGGGAAGCTATGGCTACACCTTC
TRBV29-1	-	TRBJ1-3	many	CSAYRDSGNTIYF	TGCAGCGCCTACAGGGACTCTGGAAACACCATATATTTT
TRBV2	-	TRBJ2-5	few	CASIAREETQYF	TGTGCCAGCATTGCCAGGGAAGAGACCCAGTACTTC
TRBV6-2/TRBV6-3	-	TRBJ2-1	many	CASSPGPKGVFKINEQFF	TGTGCCAGCAGTCCCGGGCCTAAAGGTGTATTTAAAATCAATGAGCAGTTCTTC
TRBV12-3/TRBV12-4	TRBD1	TRBJ2-5	many	CASSLVLGQGDETQYF	TGTGCCAGCAGTTTAGTATTGGGGCAGGGGGACGAGACCCAGTACTTC
TRBV4-3	TRBD1	TRBJ2-1	many	CASSHGQGDYNEQFF	TGCGCCAGCAGCCACGGACAGGGGGACTACAATGAGCAGTTCTTC
TRBV7-8	-	TRBJ2-5	many	CASSLIAPVQETQYF	TGTGCCAGCAGCTTAATTGCCCCAGTCCAAGAGACCCAGTACTTC
TRBV5-1	TRBD1	TRBJ2-7	-	CPSSWGTDYDQYF	TGCCCCAGCAGCTGGGGGACAGACTACGACCAGTACTTC
TRBV27	-	TRBJ1-3	few	CASSQHGGNTIYF	TGTGCCAGCAGTCAACACGGTGGAAACACCATATATTTT
TRBV11-1	-	TRBJ2-7	many	CASSINEGWSSYEQYF	TGTGCCAGCAGCATAAATGAAGGCTGGAGCTCCTACGAGCAGTACTTC
TRBV6-5	-	TRBJ2-1	few	CASSSPGTDNEQFF	TGTGCCAGCAGTTCTCCAGGGACGGACAATGAGCAGTTCTTC
TRBV27	-	TRBJ1-5	-	CASSLWWPQPQHF	TGTGCCAGCAGTTTATGGTGGCCGCAGCCCCAGCATTTT
TRBV28	-	TRBJ2-3	once	CASSFSGFTVTQYF	TGTGCCAGCAGTTTCAGCGGATTCACAGTTACGCAGTATTTT
TRBV5-1	-	TRBJ2-6	-	CASSQISGISVDVLTF	TGCGCCAGCAGCCAAATTTCCGGGATTTCGGTGGACGTCCTGACTTTC
TRBV25-1	TRBD1	TRBJ2-1	many	CASSESSLGQGKFF	TGTGCCAGCAGTGAATCTTCTCTAGGACAGGGCAAGTTCTTC
TRBV6-5	-	TRBJ2-3	-	CASSSPLAAGGTDTQYF	TGTGCCAGCAGTAGTCCCCTTGCGGCGGGTGGCACAGATACGCAGTATTTT
TRBV5-6	-	TRBJ2-7	many	CASSPGTDEQYF	TGTGCCAGCAGCCCCGGGACTGACGAGCAGTACTTC
TRBV12-3/TRBV12-4	-	TRBJ2-1	-	CASSRQGVLYEQFF	TGTGCCAGCAGCCGTCAGGGCGTACTCTATGAGCAGTTCTTC
TRBV7-9	TRBD2	TRBJ2-2	many	CASTTTSASSANTGELFF	TGTGCCAGCACCACGACTAGCGCCTCGAGCGCGAACACCGGGGAGCTGTTTTTT
TRBV28	TRBD2	TRBJ2-7	many	CASSPGLAGREQYF	TGTGCCAGCAGCCCGGGACTAGCCGGACGAGAGCAGTACTTC
TRBV4-3	-	TRBJ1-4	-	CASSQDTGPNEKLFF	TGCGCCAGCAGCCAAGATACGGGACCCAATGAAAAACTGTTTTTT
TRBV20-1	-	TRBJ2-7	many	CSARDSAAAYEQYF	TGCAGTGCTAGAGATTCGGCGGCGGCCTACGAGCAGTACTTC
TRBV7-2	TRBD2	TRBJ2-7	few	CASSSPSGGHEQYF	TGTGCCAGCAGCTCTCCTAGCGGGGGGCACGAGCAGTACTTC
TRBV4-3	TRBD1	TRBJ1-5	many	CASSQDRQGGQPQHF	TGCGCCAGCAGCCAAGATAGACAGGGGGGTCAGCCCCAGCATTTT
TRBV13	TRBD1	TRBJ1-5	many	CASSLGDSGTGYAAQHF	TGTGCCAGCAGCTTAGGAGACTCCGGGACAGGGTATGCGGCCCAGCATTTT
TRBV30	-	TRBJ2-3	many	CAWSVVDTDTQYF	TGTGCCTGGAGTGTGGTAGACACAGATACGCAGTATTTT
TRBV4-3	-	TRBJ2-2	many	CASSQDRVFGELFF	TGCGCCAGCAGCCAAGACAGGGTTTTCGGGGAGCTGTTTTTT
TRBV7-2	-	TRBJ2-7	many	CASTGVRSEQYF	TGTGCCAGCACCGGGGTTCGAAGCGAGCAGTACTTC
TRBV30	-	TRBJ1-5	once	CAWSPGAWQPQHF	TGTGCCTGGAGTCCCGGGGCGTGGCAGCCCCAGCATTTT
TRBV9	-	TRBJ2-3	many	CASSGDTQYF	TGTGCCAGCAGCGGAGATACGCAGTATTTT
TRBV11-3	TRBD2	TRBJ2-1	-	CASSPRGLAGGSYNEQFF	TGTGCCAGCAGCCCACGGGGACTAGCGGGAGGGTCATACAATGAGCAGTTCTTC
TRBV11-1	TRBD1	TRBJ1-6	few	CASSLLGQENAPNSPLHF	TGTGCCAGCAGCTTATTGGGACAGGAAAACGCACCGAATTCACCCCTCCACTTT
TRBV11-2	-	TRBJ1-1	many	CASSPFGTEAFF	TGTGCCAGCAGCCCATTCGGGACTGAAGCTTTCTTT
TRBV19	TRBD1	TRBJ2-3	many	CASSAGTGPTDTQYF	TGTGCCAGTAGCGCGGGGACAGGGCCCACAGATACGCAGTATTTT
TRBV9	TRBD2	TRBJ2-3	many	CASSPGLAGDTDTQYF	TGTGCCAGCAGCCCCGGGTTAGCGGGGGACACAGATACGCAGTATTTT
TRBV13	-	TRBJ1-3	few	CASSSGAGSGNTIYF	TGTGCCAGCAGCTCTGGGGCCGGCTCTGGAAACACCATATATTTT
TRBV6-2/TRBV6-3	-	TRBJ2-4	many	CATQELAKNIQYF	TGTGCCACCCAGGAACTAGCCAAAAACATTCAGTACTTC
TRBV11-2	TRBD1	TRBJ2-7	few	CASSLEQGAFYEQYF	TGTGCCAGCAGCTTAGAGCAGGGGGCTTTCTACGAGCAGTACTTC
TRBV28	TRBD1	TRBJ1-5	many	CAISPDRGLEPQHF	TGTGCCATCTCTCCGGACAGGGGGCTGGAGCCCCAGCATTTT
TRBV7-9	TRBD2	TRBJ2-5	-	CASSFGLAGGETQYF	TGTGCCAGCAGTTTTGGTCTAGCGGGAGGAGAGACCCAGTACTTC
TRBV4-1	TRBD1	TRBJ1-4	few	CASSQPQGVPAGNEKLFF	TGCGCCAGCAGCCAGCCACAGGGGGTCCCGGCCGGTAATGAAAAACTGTTTTTT
TRBV4-1	-	TRBJ1-2	many	CASSQHAGQINYGYTF	TGCGCCAGCAGCCAACACGCCGGACAGATCAACTATGGCTACACCTTC
TRBV28	-	TRBJ2-7	-	CASSSDTQFGAYEQYF	TGTGCCAGCAGTTCGGACACTCAGTTCGGGGCCTACGAGCAGTACTTC
TRBV4-1	TRBD1	TRBJ2-1	many	CASSRDRDEQFF	TGCGCCAGCAGCCGCGACAGGGATGAGCAGTTCTTC
TRBV5-5	TRBD2	TRBJ2-2	many	CASSFGLAGGNTGELFF	TGTGCCAGCAGCTTTGGACTAGCGGGGGGGAACACCGGGGAGCTGTTTTTT
TRBV7-2	-	TRBJ1-3	-	CASSLDQSSGNTIYF	TGTGCCAGCAGCTTAGACCAGAGCTCTGGAAACACCATATATTTT
TRBV5-6	-	TRBJ1-5	many	CASSLSTSDRYSNQPQHF	TGTGCCAGCAGCTTATCAACCTCGGACCGATATAGCAATCAGCCCCAGCATTTT
TRBV29-1	TRBD1	TRBJ1-5	many	CSVELGTGGNQPQHF	TGCAGCGTTGAATTAGGGACAGGGGGCAATCAGCCCCAGCATTTT
TRBV11-2	-	TRBJ2-1	few	CASSPGAGDNEQFF	TGTGCCAGCAGCCCCGGGGCCGGGGACAATGAGCAGTTCTTC
TRBV18	-	TRBJ1-1	once	CASSPPGRGLNTAAFF	TGTGCCAGCTCACCACCCGGACGGGGTCTCAACACTGCAGCTTTCTTT
TRBV4-1	TRBD2	TRBJ2-3	few	CASSQISGGTDTQYF	TGCGCCAGCAGCCAAATTAGCGGGGGGACAGATACGCAGTATTTT
TRBV6-6	TRBD2	TRBJ2-3	many	CASRGLAGASTDTQYF	TGTGCCAGCAGGGGACTAGCGGGAGCTAGCACAGATACGCAGTATTTT
TRBV20-1	TRBD1	TRBJ2-7	-	CSAPGTGQPEQYF	TGCAGTGCGCCTGGGACAGGGCAGCCCGAGCAGTACTTC
TRBV5-1	-	TRBJ1-4	-	CASSDSGVQGEKLFF	TGCGCCAGCAGCGACTCGGGGGTCCAGGGTGAAAAACTGTTTTTT
TRBV30	-	TRBJ2-1	many	CAWSPWPYNEQFF	TGTGCCTGGAGTCCATGGCCCTACAATGAGCAGTTCTTC
TRBV10-3	TRBD1	TRBJ2-7	many	CAISVTDRGYEQYF	TGTGCCATCAGTGTCACGGACAGGGGTTACGAGCAGTACTTC